What follows are 23 T cell receptor beta chains derived from one specimen sequenced in a study of glioma-infiltrating T cells. Amplification of TCR alpha and beta CDR3 regions from RNA used iRepertoire nested multiplex PCR. TCRdb independently ran MiXCR on the multiplex PCR reads; one entry per CDR3 protein. Of around 130,000 distinct CDR3 sequences listed, roughly a quarter are singletons. Material: glioma tissue, nonneoplastic brain tissue, or PBMCs (not recorded which). The receptor set was obtained from a human donor with low-grade glioma or glioblastoma, undergoing nonglioma brain surgery, or in good health (not recorded which).

This clonotype has a count of ten or more. The rearrangement links TRBV20-1 to TRBJ2-5; a possible D gene is TRBD1 (6 bases). Trimming took off 7 bases at V and 5 bases at J, with 11 bases between the two ends. Looked up from germline, CDR1 is DFQATT and CDR2 is SNEGSKA (reference sequence). The CDR3 has 11 residues. This chain's CDR3 is CSGSRGETQYF. For the CDR3, the DNA is TGCAGTGGGTCAAGGGGGGAGACCCAGTACTTC.

With regard to this clonotype: A clone one base away is much larger, so this may be a read error. The genes are TRBV25-1 and TRBJ2-5; D is unresolved. The CDR3 sequence is 15 residues long. Germline CDR1 is MGHDK and CDR2 is SYGVNS. Trimming pared 1 base from V and 4 bases from J, leaving 13 bases between. CDR3 region: CASSEWDGVRETQYF. The CDR3 DNA is TGTGCCAGCAGTGAATGGGATGGGGTTAGAGAGACCCAGTACTTC. The complete variable domain, with remaining parts taken from reference TRBV25-1 and TRBJ2-5, reads EADIYQTPRYLVIGTGKKITLECSQTMGHDKMYWYQQDPGMELHLIHYSYGVNSTEKGDLSSESTVSRIRTEHFPLTLESARPSHTSQYLCASSEWDGVRETQYFGPGTRLLVL.

This clonotype was recorded many times. V and J are TRBV6-1 and TRBJ1-1; D remains unclear. CDR3 size: 14 residues. Germline-derived CDR1 and CDR2 are MNHNS and SASEGT. V dropped 6 bases and J dropped 0 bases, with 11 bases sitting between them. The CDR3 protein is CASSPFNLNTEAFF. CDR3 nucleotides: TGTGCCAGCAGCCCCTTCAACCTGAACACTGAAGCTTTCTTT.

This chain connects TRBV7-2 to TRBJ2-1; a possible D gene is TRBD2 (6 bases). CDR1 and CDR2 from the germline V gene are SGHTA and FQGNSA. The V and J ends lost 6 bases and 5 bases respectively, with 26 bases between them. This CDR3 contains 18 residues. The DNA for the CDR3 is TGTGCCAGCAGTAACACGGGTTGGTCGCCCGGGGGTCACAATGAGCAGTTCTTC. Its protein is CASSNTGWSPGGHNEQFF. Complete variable domain (other parts from reference TRBV7-2 and TRBJ2-1): GAGVSQSPSNKVTEKGKDVELRCDPISGHTALYWYRQSLGQGLEFLIYFQGNSAPDKSGLPSDRFSAERTGGSVSTLTIQRTQQEDSAVYLCASSNTGWSPGGHNEQFFGPGTRLTVL.

This chain joins TRBV7-9 and TRBJ1-1; the D gene is possibly TRBD1 (6 bases). Germline V lookup: CDR1 SEHNR, CDR2 FQNEAQ (reference sequence). V lost 1 base to trimming and J lost 3 bases, with 18 bases between them. The CDR3 is 17 residues long. CDR3: CASSLEGGTRFDTEAFF. CDR3 nucleotides: TGTGCCAGCAGCTTAGAGGGGGGCACTCGTTTCGACACTGAAGCTTTCTTT.

This clonotype was found a few times. The V gene is TRBV4-1, the J gene TRBJ1-5; D uncertain. The CDR3 has 16 amino acids. V dropped 0 bases and J dropped 0 bases, with 9 bases sitting between them. Germline-derived CDR1 and CDR2 are MGHRA and YSYEKL. The DNA of the CDR3 is TGCGCCAGCAGCCAAGAAGGAGGCATTAGCAATCAGCCCCAGCATTTT. It specifies CASSQEGGISNQPQHF.

This clonotype has a handful of counts. This rearrangement joins TRBV28 to TRBJ2-5; D perhaps matches TRBD2 (7 bases). Germline V gives CDR1 MDHEN, CDR2 SYDVKM. Trimming left V 6 bases short and J 7 bases short, with 21 bases between. CDR3 length: 15 amino acids. DNA of the CDR3: TGTGCCAGCAGATGGCGGGGGCCCCGGATTGGGACCCAGTACTTC. It translates to CASRWRGPRIGTQYF.

This clonotype was seen once. A read error is possible here, since a much larger clone lies one base away. The V and J genes are TRBV6-2 or TRBV6-3 and TRBJ1-1; D remains unclear. Germline CDR1 reads MNHEY; CDR2 reads SVGEGT. The germline V and J ends were trimmed by 11 bases and 9 bases, with 16 bases remaining between them. The CDR3 length is 11 residues. CDR3: CAGTGLEKAFF. The CDR3 region has the DNA TGTGCCGGCACCGGCCTAGAAAAAGCTTTCTTT.

This clonotype was recorded a few times. CDR3 bases: TGTGCCAGCAGCGACCGGTGGTCGACTACTTACAATGAGCAGTTCTTC. It specifies CASSDRWSTTYNEQFF. The chain carries TRBV7-6 and TRBJ2-1; maybe TRBD2 (5 bases). Germline V lookup: CDR1 SGHVS, CDR2 FNYEAQ. The CDR3 covers 16 residues. Trimming stripped 5 bases from V and 4 bases from J, with 18 bases between. Variable domain in full (rest from reference TRBV7-6 and TRBJ2-1): GAGVSQSPRYKVTKRGQDVALRCDPISGHVSLYWYRQALGQGPEFLTYFNYEAQQDKSGLPNDRFSAERPEGSISTLTIQRTEQRDSAMYRCASSDRWSTTYNEQFFGPGTRLTVL.

The CDR3 is CASSSGTGSSGANVLTF. CDR3 DNA sequence: TGCGCCAGCAGTTCCGGGACAGGGAGCTCTGGGGCCAACGTCCTGACTTTC. The chain uses TRBV5-1 and TRBJ2-6; 9 bases match TRBD1. In germline, CDR1 is SGHRS, CDR2 YFSETQ. With 5 bases clipped from V and 0 bases from J, the junction kept 6 bases outside the gene matches. This CDR3 is built from 17 residues.

The V gene is TRBV7-8, the J gene TRBJ2-4; unclear D gene. Germline CDR1 reads SGHVS; CDR2 reads FQNEAQ. The CDR3 runs 13 residues. The V gene lost 5 bases and the J gene lost 6 bases, with 11 bases spanning the gap. CDR3 amino acids: CASSTDSLNIQYF. As DNA, the CDR3 is TGTGCCAGCAGCACCGATAGTCTAAACATTCAGTACTTC.

In the case of this clonotype: The germline gene is not matched at one end of the junction; a read error may be the cause. The chain's CDR3 is CATSDPRDEPDTQYF. CDR3 bases: TGTGCCACCAGTGACCCCCGGGACGAGCCAGATACGCAGTATTTT. V is TRBV27 and J is TRBJ2-3; D may match TRBD1 or TRBD2 (5 bases each). The CDR3 is made up of 15 amino acids. CDR1 and CDR2 from the germline V gene are MNHEY and SMNVEV (reference sequence).

The chain uses TRBV12-3 or TRBV12-4 and TRBJ1-5; D is perhaps TRBD1 (6 bases). V lost 1 base to trimming and J lost 6 bases, with 13 bases between them. The CDR3 runs 15 residues. The CDR3 sequence: CASSLVTGPRQPQHF. The DNA for the CDR3 is TGTGCCAGCAGTTTAGTCACAGGGCCTCGTCAGCCCCAGCATTTT.

V usage is TRBV5-1 and J usage is TRBJ2-3; the match to TRBD2 covers 8 bases. Trimming at V came to 2 bases and at J to 0 bases, leaving 5 bases not matched to a gene. CDR1 and CDR2 (germline): SGHRS, YFSETQ. The CDR3 is made up of 16 amino acids. In DNA, the CDR3 is TGCGCCAGCAGCTTCGGAGCGGGGGTTAGCACAGATACGCAGTATTTT. This translates into CASSFGAGVSTDTQYF.

This clonotype came up a few times. The chain has TRBV11-2 and TRBJ2-7; 7 bases are a match to TRBD1. The V gene end was trimmed by 5 bases and the J gene end by 3 bases; junction bases not matched to a gene: 7. CDR1 is SGHAT and CDR2 is FQNNGV in the germline V gene. CDR3 length: 14 residues. CDR3 loop: CASSSLRDSYEQYV. For the CDR3, the DNA is TGTGCCAGCAGCAGCCTCCGGGACAGCTACGAGCAGTACGTC.

The genes are TRBV7-9 and TRBJ2-3; D is perhaps TRBD1 (6 bases). CDR3 length: 15 residues. The V end was cut by 4 bases, the J end by 0 bases, with 11 bases between. Germline V CDR1 and CDR2: SEHNR, FQNEAQ (reference sequence). CDR3 protein: CASSWTVTSTDTQYF. CDR3 DNA sequence: TGTGCCAGCAGCTGGACAGTTACTAGCACAGATACGCAGTATTTT.

As DNA, the CDR3 is TGTGCCACCCGCGGTCCCCTGGCCTACGAGCAGTACGTC. Translation gives CATRGPLAYEQYV. The rearrangement links TRBV6-1 to TRBJ2-7; D not resolved. V was trimmed by 10 bases and J by 2 bases, leaving 15 bases between them. Germline V CDR1 and CDR2: MNHNS, SASEGT. CDR3 length: 13 residues.

This clonotype was detected many times. The chain is built from TRBV28 and TRBJ1-2; 10 positions match TRBD1. With 5 bases clipped from V and 8 bases from J, the junction kept 8 bases outside the gene matches. The CDR3 totals 14 residues. Germline CDR1 MDHEN, CDR2 SYDVKM. This CDR3 reads CASSPWTGGSGYTF. The CDR3 DNA sequence: TGTGCCAGCAGTCCTTGGACAGGGGGGAGCGGCTACACCTTC.

This clonotype was observed many times. V and J are TRBV4-1 and TRBJ1-1; 7 nucleotides agree with TRBD1. Trimming removed 3 bases from V and 3 bases from J; junction bases left unmatched: 7. This CDR3 contains 15 residues. Germline CDR1 reads MGHRA; CDR2 reads YSYEKL. DNA of the CDR3: TGCGCCAGCAGCCATCCAGGGGGATCATACACTGAAGCTTTCTTT. Its protein product is CASSHPGGSYTEAFF.

Points on this clonotype: This may stem from a read error, because a much larger clone lies one nucleotide away. CDR3 in DNA: TGTGCCAGCAGTCCGCAGGGGCGGCAGCCCCAGGATTTT. As protein: CASSPQGRQPQDF. The chain joins TRBV6-2 or TRBV6-3 to TRBJ1-5, with D maybe TRBD1 (6 bases). The CDR3 sequence is 13 residues long. CDR1 is MNHEY and CDR2 is SVGEGT in the germline V gene.

This clonotype occurred a few times. The rearrangement joins TRBV20-1 to TRBJ1-3; D unclear. Germline loops: CDR1 DFQATT, CDR2 SNEGSKA (reference sequence). Trimming removed 5 bases from V and 0 bases from J, with 14 bases in between. The CDR3 consists of 15 residues. The CDR3 nucleotides read TGCAGTGCTGCTCTCGGGCCCCTCTCTGGAAACACCATATATTTT. Residues: CSAALGPLSGNTIYF.

This clonotype was counted only a few times. The chain couples TRBV24-1 to TRBJ2-5; TRBD2 matches at 9 bases. CDR3 length: 16 amino acids. Germline loops: CDR1 KGHDR, CDR2 SFDVKD. J was trimmed by 1 base and V by 3 bases; bases with no gene match: 5. The CDR3 bases are TGTGCCACCAGTGATAACCTAGCGGGGAGCCAAGAGACCCAGTACTTC. Translation gives CATSDNLAGSQETQYF.

J is TRBJ2-5 and V is TRBV14; no clear D gene. Germline loops: CDR1 SGHDN, CDR2 FVKESK. The CDR3 sequence is 14 residues long. The V end was cut by 0 bases, the J end by 1 base, with 6 bases between. The CDR3 protein is CASSQDLIQETQYF. The CDR3 bases are TGTGCCAGCAGCCAAGACCTGATCCAAGAGACCCAGTACTTC. The full variable domain, rest sourced from reference TRBV14 and TRBJ2-5, is EAGVTQFPSHSVIEKGQTVTLRCDPISGHDNLYWYRRVMGKEIKFLLHFVKESKQDESGMPNNRFLAERTGGTYSTLKVQPAELEDSGVYFCASSQDLIQETQYFGPGTRLLVL.